This T cell receptor (beta chain) was observed in a study of T cells in Graves' hyperthyroidism and ophthalmopathy. Study findings and constraints: Most thyroid-expanded clonotypes above 0.001 were also found in blood.

Patients having uncontrolled infection, another autoimmune disease, pregnancy or lactation were not included. Regions amplified from RNA transcripts were the TCR beta CDR3 regions. HTBI primers drove first-round RT-PCR of the TCR CDR3. TCRdb re-analysed the multiplex PCR reads in MiXCR, keeping a single row per CDR3 protein. The data hold more than 550,000 distinct CDR3 sequences, with 15% to 20% observed a single time. Concerning this clonotype itself: Its antigen is unknown. Germline is not matched at one junction end, which may reflect a read error.

The CDR3 consists of 12 residues. CDR1 and CDR2 (germline): MGHDK, SYGVNS. Sample: blood. The chain employs TRBV25-1 and TRBJ1-1; D gene unclear. This sequence was found in a man aged 45-65 years with Graves' hyperthyroidism. The CDR3 DNA reads as TGTGCCAGCAGTGAAGGGTACACTGTAGCTTTCTTT. It codes for CASSEGYTVAFF.